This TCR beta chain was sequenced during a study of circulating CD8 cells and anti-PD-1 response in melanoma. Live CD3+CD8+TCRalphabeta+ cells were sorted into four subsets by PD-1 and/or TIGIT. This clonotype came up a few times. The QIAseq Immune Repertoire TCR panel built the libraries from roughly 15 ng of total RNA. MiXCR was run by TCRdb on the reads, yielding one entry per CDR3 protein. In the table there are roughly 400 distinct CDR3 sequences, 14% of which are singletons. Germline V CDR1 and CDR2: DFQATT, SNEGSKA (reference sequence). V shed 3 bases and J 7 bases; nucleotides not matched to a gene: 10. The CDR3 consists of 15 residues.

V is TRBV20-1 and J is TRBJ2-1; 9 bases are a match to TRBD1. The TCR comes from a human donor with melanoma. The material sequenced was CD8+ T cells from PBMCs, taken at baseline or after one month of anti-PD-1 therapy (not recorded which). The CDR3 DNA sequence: TGCAGTGCTAGTGGGGACAGGGAAGTTTCGAATGAGCAGTTCTTC. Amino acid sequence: CSASGDREVSNEQFF.